This record covers a single TCR beta chain. Antigen unknown. This table comes from immunoSEQ multiplex PCR, and its TCRdb copy is limited to in-frame clones, with some not included. The sample shows 100,000 to 150,000 clones, more than 70% of them seen only once. This specimen belongs to a study of T cell responses to AZD1222 COVID-19 vaccine. Study outcomes and limitations: The CD4 TCRs associated with vaccination extended across spike and predominated at 160-218 and 743-854.

Trimming cost V 1 base and J 1 base, with 9 bases left between them. This CDR3 is 15 amino acids long. CDR1 SGHDN and CDR2 FVKESK come from the germline V gene. The starting material was peripheral blood, obtained on day 0 of AZD1222 vaccination. The chain joins TRBV14 to TRBJ2-3; no reliable D call. The receptor comes from an adult in good health. The CDR3 loop reads CASSQGVYRTDTQYF. CDR3 DNA sequence: TGTGCCAGCAGCCAAGGTGTCTACCGCACAGATACGCAGTATTTT. Supplemented by reference TRBV14 and TRBJ2-3, the full variable domain reads EAGVTQFPSHSVIEKGQTVTLRCDPISGHDNLYWYRRVMGKEIKFLLHFVKESKQDESGMPNNRFLAERTGGTYSTLKVQPAELEDSGVYFCASSQGVYRTDTQYFGPGTRLTVL.